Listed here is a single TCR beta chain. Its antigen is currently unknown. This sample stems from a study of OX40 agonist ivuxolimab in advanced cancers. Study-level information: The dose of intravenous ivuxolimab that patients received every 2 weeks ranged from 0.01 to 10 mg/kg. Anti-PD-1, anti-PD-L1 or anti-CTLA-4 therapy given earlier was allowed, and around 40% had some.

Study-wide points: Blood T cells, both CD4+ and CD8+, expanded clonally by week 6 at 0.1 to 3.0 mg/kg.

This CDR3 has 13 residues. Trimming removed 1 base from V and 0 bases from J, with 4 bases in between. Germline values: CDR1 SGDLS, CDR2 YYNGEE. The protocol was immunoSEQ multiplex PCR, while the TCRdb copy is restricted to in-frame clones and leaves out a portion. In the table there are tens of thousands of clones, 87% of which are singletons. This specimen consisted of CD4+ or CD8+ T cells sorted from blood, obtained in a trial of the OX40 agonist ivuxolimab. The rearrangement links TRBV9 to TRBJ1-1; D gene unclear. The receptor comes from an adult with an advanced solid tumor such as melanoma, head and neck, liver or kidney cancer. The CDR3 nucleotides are TGTGCCAGCAGCGTACAGTTGAACACTGAAGCTTTCTTT. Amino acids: CASSVQLNTEAFF.